This entry describes one T cell receptor beta chain. The investigators amplified TCR beta CDR3 regions from RNA transcripts. The primer set for the first-round RT-PCR of the TCR CDR3 was HTBI. MiXCR, applied by TCRdb to the multiplex PCR reads, yields one record per CDR3 protein. The table includes fewer than 750,000 distinct CDR3 sequences, about 43% detected once. This specimen belongs to a study of T cells in Graves' hyperthyroidism and ophthalmopathy. Sequencing used peripheral blood or thyroid tissue (not recorded which). This clonotype originated in a woman aged 18-29 years with Graves' hyperthyroidism.

The CDR3 DNA sequence: TGCAGCGTGGAAACGGGACAGCATTTT. Amino acid sequence: CSVETGQHF. The chain uses TRBV29-1 and TRBJ1-5; D is uncertain. Between the trimmed V and J ends, which lost 6 bases and 13 bases, there was a span of 10 bases. CDR3 length equals 9 residues. Germline V gene sequence: CDR1 SQVTM, CDR2 ANQGSEA.